The next 15 T cell receptor beta chains were all read from a single sample in a study of cytomegalovirus exposure and HLA in healthy donors. PCR employed 60 Vbeta and 13 Jbeta primers. The data were produced by immunoSEQ multiplex PCR, yet TCRdb's version contains in-frame clones alone and is incomplete. The data show 150,000 to 200,000 clones, about 9% seen once. The sequencing sample was made of PBMCs. The source is a woman younger than 45 in good health and CMV-seropositive.

V is TRBV2 and J is TRBJ1-4, with D perhaps matching TRBD1 (6 bases). Between the trimmed V and J ends, which lost 7 bases and 4 bases, there was a span of 13 bases. The germline V gene has CDR1 SNHLY and CDR2 FYNNEI. The CDR3 consists of 14 residues. DNA for the CDR3: TGTGCCAGCAACGAAGGGGGGGTTAATGAAAAACTGTTTTTT. It specifies CASNEGGVNEKLFF.

This clone was seen only a few times. The chain carries TRBV6-1 and TRBJ2-7, with D possibly TRBD1 on 6 matching bases. The CDR3 totals 13 residues. Trimming took 5 bases from V and 0 from J, leaving 8 bases between them. CDR1 is MNHNS and CDR2 is SASEGT in the germline V gene. The CDR3, as DNA: TGTGCCAGCAGTTCAGGGGCCTCCTACGAGCAGTACTTC. Encoded protein: CASSSGASYEQYF.

The chain links TRBV7-9 to TRBJ2-3, with a possible D match to TRBD1 (7 bases). Between the trimmed V and J ends, which lost 4 bases and 3 bases, there was a span of 17 bases. Germline V lookup: CDR1 SEHNR, CDR2 FQNEAQ (reference sequence). This CDR3 region has 16 residues. The CDR3 DNA is TGTGCCAGCAGCTGGAGACGGGCAGGGGGGACAGATACGCAGTATTTT. As protein: CASSWRRAGGTDTQYF. Variable domain in full (rest from reference TRBV7-9 and TRBJ2-3): DTGVSQNPRHKITKRGQNVTFRCDPISEHNRLYWYRQTLGQGPEFLTYFQNEAQLEKSRLLSDRFSAERPKGSFSTLEIQRTEQGDSAMYLCASSWRRAGGTDTQYFGPGTRLTVL.

This clone was seen a few times. The CDR3: CSFLRGIQETQYF. The CDR3 nucleotides read TGCAGCTTCCTTCGGGGTATCCAAGAGACCCAGTACTTC. V usage is TRBV29-1 and J usage is TRBJ2-5, with a tentative D call TRBD2 (5 bases). Germline V gives CDR1 SQVTM, CDR2 ANQGSEA. V was clipped by 8 bases and J by 1 base, with 14 bases between them. The CDR3 is 13 residues long.

The rearrangement links TRBV29-1 to TRBJ2-2; D might be TRBD2 (5 bases). CDR1 and CDR2 from the germline V gene are SQVTM and ANQGSEA. V was trimmed by 5 bases and J by 4 bases, leaving 14 bases between them. This CDR3 region has 14 residues. CDR3 region: CSVPKDWGTGELFF. The CDR3 DNA reads as TGCAGCGTTCCTAAGGACTGGGGCACCGGGGAGCTGTTTTTT.

This clone was seen more than once but under ten times. V is TRBV7-6 and J is TRBJ2-3; 11 bases agree with TRBD1. The CDR3 sequence is 16 residues long. Germline-derived CDR1 and CDR2 are SGHVS and FNYEAQ. V trimming: 6 bases; J trimming: 8 bases; junction bases outside the gene matches: 13. In DNA, the CDR3 is TGTGCCAGCAGTTTCACTGGACAGGGGGCGTCGGGTACGCAGTATTTT. Protein: CASSFTGQGASGTQYF.

The table lists this clone with a few counts. The V call is TRBV7-3, the J call TRBJ1-2; 7 bases line up with TRBD1. Germline values: CDR1 SGHTA, CDR2 FQGTGA. The ends lost 3 bases at V and 8 bases at J; junction bases unmatched: 6. This CDR3 is 13 amino acids long. The CDR3 is CASSFNRGAGYTF. CDR3 coding DNA: TGTGCCAGCAGCTTTAACAGGGGAGCGGGCTACACCTTC.

The chain uses TRBV2 and TRBJ2-7; tentative D call: TRBD2 (7 bases). V gave up 4 bases and J gave up 9 bases, with 19 bases separating them. The CDR3 is 14 amino acids. Germline V lookup: CDR1 SNHLY, CDR2 FYNNEI. The CDR3, as DNA: TGTGCCAGCAGTGCGGGGGGCCTCAGTTCTAGGCAGTACTTC. It encodes CASSAGGLSSRQYF.

This chain links TRBV15 with TRBJ2-1; no definite D call. Germline V gene data show CDR1 as LNHNV and CDR2 as YYDKDF (reference sequence). V was clipped by 4 bases and J by 0 bases, with 13 bases between them. The CDR3 loop spans 16 amino acids. In DNA, the CDR3 is TGTGCCACCAGCACCCAAAAAAAGAGCTCCTACAATGAGCAGTTCTTC. Amino acid sequence: CATSTQKKSSYNEQFF.

The sample holds a few counts of this clone. CDR3: CASSFSGSQGGEQYF. In nucleotides, the CDR3 is TGTGCCAGCAGCTTCTCCGGGAGCCAGGGCGGCGAGCAGTACTTC. The chain combines TRBV7-9 with TRBJ2-7; D is perhaps TRBD2 (6 bases). The CDR3 contains 15 residues. Trimming pared 3 bases from V and 6 bases from J, leaving 18 bases between. Germline V gives CDR1 SEHNR, CDR2 FQNEAQ (reference sequence).

This clone showed up just a few times. The chain recombines TRBV7-2 with TRBJ2-5; 9 bases align to TRBD2. Unmatched junction bases numbered 9, after V lost 5 bases and J lost 5 bases. The V gene's germline CDR1 is SGHTA and CDR2 FQGNSA. This CDR3 comprises 15 residues. CDR3 in amino acids: CASSPTRGLAETQYF. CDR3 nucleotide sequence: TGTGCCAGCAGCCCTACCAGAGGACTAGCGGAGACCCAGTACTTC.

The gene calls are TRBV4-2 and TRBJ2-2, with 12 bases matching TRBD2. This CDR3 spans 15 amino acids. CDR1 LGHNA and CDR2 YNFKEQ come from the germline V gene. With V trimmed by 5 bases and J by 6 bases, 4 bases remained unmatched. CDR3: CASSGTSGLSGELFF. CDR3 in DNA: TGTGCCAGCAGCGGGACTAGCGGGCTATCCGGGGAGCTGTTTTTT.

The chain couples TRBV5-6 to TRBJ2-7; 9 nucleotides match TRBD2. Germline values: CDR1 SGHDT, CDR2 YYEEEE. J gave up 4 bases and V 6 bases, and 20 bases lay outside the gene matches. This CDR3 comprises 18 residues. The CDR3 DNA follows: TGTGCCAGCATCCCCTTCGGGGTAGCGGGAGTATCCCCGTACGAGCAGTACTTC. It encodes CASIPFGVAGVSPYEQYF.

This clone was counted a few times. This same CDR3 is encoded by further DNA sequences in the sample. This sequence joins TRBV7-9 and TRBJ2-2; D not certain. CDR1 and CDR2 from the germline V gene are SEHNR and FQNEAQ (reference sequence). The germline V and J ends were trimmed by 5 bases and 5 bases, with 3 bases remaining between them. This CDR3 region has 11 residues. The CDR3 protein is CASSLTGELFF. The DNA of the CDR3 is TGTGCCAGCAGCCTTACCGGGGAGCTGTTTTTT. Filled out from reference TRBV7-9 and TRBJ2-2, the complete variable domain reads DTGVSQNPRHKITKRGQNVTFRCDPISEHNRLYWYRQTLGQGPEFLTYFQNEAQLEKSRLLSDRFSAERPKGSFSTLEIQRTEQGDSAMYLCASSLTGELFFGEGSRLTVL.

This clone was counted only a few times. The chain employs TRBV2 and TRBJ2-3, with D possibly TRBD1 on 6 matching bases. The CDR3 length is 18 residues. V was trimmed by 8 bases and J by 2 bases, leaving 26 bases between them. Germline CDR1 is SNHLY and CDR2 is FYNNEI. The CDR3 here is CASPPNRDKKRYTDTQYF. The CDR3 DNA reads as TGTGCCAGCCCGCCTAACCGGGACAAGAAAAGATACACAGATACGCAGTATTTT.